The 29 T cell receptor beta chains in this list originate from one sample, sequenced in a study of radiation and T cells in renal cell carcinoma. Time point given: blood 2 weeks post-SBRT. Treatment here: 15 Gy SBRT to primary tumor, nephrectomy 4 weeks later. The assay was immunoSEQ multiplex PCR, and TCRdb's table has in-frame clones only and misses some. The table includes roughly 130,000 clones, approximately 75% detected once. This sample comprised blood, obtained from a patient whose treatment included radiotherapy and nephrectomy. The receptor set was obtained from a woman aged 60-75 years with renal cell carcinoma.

The chain's CDR3 is CASSSTSGSFPSAYEQYF. The CDR3 DNA is TGTGCCAGTAGTTCGACTAGCGGGAGCTTTCCATCTGCCTACGAGCAGTACTTC. The V gene is TRBV19, the J gene TRBJ2-7; 12 positions match TRBD2. The CDR3 totals 18 residues. V shed 5 bases, J shed 2 bases, and the junction held 13 bases outside the gene matches. CDR1 is LNHDA, CDR2 SQIVND, per germline (reference sequence).

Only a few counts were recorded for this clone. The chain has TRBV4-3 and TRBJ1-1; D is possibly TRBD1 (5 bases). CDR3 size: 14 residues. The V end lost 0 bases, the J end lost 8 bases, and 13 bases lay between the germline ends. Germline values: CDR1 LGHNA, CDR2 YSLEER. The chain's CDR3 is CASSQDREAPEAFF. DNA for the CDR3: TGCGCCAGCAGCCAAGACAGGGAGGCACCCGAAGCTTTCTTT.

The CDR3 loop reads CASSRGTGSNSNQPQHF. CDR3 DNA sequence: TGTGCCAGTAGTAGGGGGACAGGTAGTAATAGCAATCAGCCCCAGCATTTT. The chain links TRBV19 to TRBJ1-5; 8 bases agree with TRBD1. From germline, CDR1 is LNHDA and CDR2 SQIVND (reference sequence). The length of the CDR3 is 17 residues. The V and J ends lost 4 bases and 0 bases, in that order; junction bases with no gene match: 8.

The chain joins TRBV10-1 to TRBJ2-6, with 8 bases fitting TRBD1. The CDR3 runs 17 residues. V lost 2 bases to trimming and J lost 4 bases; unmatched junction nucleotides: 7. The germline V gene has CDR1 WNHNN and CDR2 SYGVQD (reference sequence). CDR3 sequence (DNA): TGCGCCAGCAGTGAGGCAGGGGGCGGTCCCGGGGCCAACGTCCTGACTTTC. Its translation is CASSEAGGGPGANVLTF.

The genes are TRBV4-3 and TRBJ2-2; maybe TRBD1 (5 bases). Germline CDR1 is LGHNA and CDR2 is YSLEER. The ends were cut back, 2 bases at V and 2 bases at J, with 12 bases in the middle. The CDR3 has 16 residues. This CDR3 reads CASSQILGANTGELFF. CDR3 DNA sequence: TGCGCCAGCAGCCAAATCTTAGGGGCTAACACCGGGGAGCTGTTTTTT.

The CDR3 DNA follows: TGTGCCAGCAGCTTAGGGGGCCCCACCGGGGAGCTGTTTTTT. This encodes CASSLGGPTGELFF. V and J are TRBV7-3 and TRBJ2-2; possibly TRBD1 for D (6 bases). The V end was cut by 2 bases, the J end by 4 bases, with 8 bases between. Germline CDR1 reads SGHTA; CDR2 reads FQGTGA. The CDR3 runs 14 residues.

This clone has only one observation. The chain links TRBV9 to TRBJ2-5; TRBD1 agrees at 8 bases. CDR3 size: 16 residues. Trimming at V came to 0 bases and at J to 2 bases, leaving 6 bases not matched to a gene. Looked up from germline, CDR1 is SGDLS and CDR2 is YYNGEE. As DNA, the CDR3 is TGTGCCAGCAGCGTAGATCTGGGGACAGGACAAGAGACCCAGTACTTC. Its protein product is CASSVDLGTGQETQYF.

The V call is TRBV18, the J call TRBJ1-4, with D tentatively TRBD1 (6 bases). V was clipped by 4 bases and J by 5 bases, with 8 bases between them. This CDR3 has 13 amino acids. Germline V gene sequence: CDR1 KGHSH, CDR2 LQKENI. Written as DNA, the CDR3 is TGTGCCAGCTCACTAGACAGGAATGAAAAACTGTTTTTT. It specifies CASSLDRNEKLFF.

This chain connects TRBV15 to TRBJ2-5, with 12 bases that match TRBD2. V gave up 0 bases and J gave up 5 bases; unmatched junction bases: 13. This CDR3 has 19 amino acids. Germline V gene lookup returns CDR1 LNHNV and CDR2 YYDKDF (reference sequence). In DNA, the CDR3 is TGTGCCACCAGCAGAGATCAAACTAGCGGGAGGACCTTTATGGAGACCCAGTACTTC. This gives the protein CATSRDQTSGRTFMETQYF.

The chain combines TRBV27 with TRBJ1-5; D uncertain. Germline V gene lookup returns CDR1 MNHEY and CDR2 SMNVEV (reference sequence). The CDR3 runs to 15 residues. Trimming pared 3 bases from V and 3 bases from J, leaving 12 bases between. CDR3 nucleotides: TGTGCCAGCAGTTTCTCGGACGGGGACAATCAGCCCCAGCATTTT. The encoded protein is CASSFSDGDNQPQHF.

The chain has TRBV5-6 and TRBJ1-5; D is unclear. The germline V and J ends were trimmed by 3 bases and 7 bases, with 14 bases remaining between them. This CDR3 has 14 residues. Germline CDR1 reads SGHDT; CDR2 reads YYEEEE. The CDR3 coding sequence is TGTGCCAGCAGCTCCACGTCGGGGAACCAGCCCCAGCATTTT. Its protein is CASSSTSGNQPQHF.

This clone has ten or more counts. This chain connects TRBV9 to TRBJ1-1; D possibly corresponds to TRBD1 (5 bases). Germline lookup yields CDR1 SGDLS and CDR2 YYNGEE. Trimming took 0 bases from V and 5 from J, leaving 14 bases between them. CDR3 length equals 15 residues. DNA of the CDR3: TGTGCCAGCAGCGTAGATTCAGGGTTAGGGACTGAAGCTTTCTTT. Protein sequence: CASSVDSGLGTEAFF.

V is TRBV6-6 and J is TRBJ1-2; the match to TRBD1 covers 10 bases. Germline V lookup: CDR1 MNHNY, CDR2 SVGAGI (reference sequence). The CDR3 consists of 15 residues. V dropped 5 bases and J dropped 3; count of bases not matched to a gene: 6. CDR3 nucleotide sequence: TGTGCCAGCAGTCTGACAGGGGGCCCGGACTATGGCTACACCTTC. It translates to CASSLTGGPDYGYTF.

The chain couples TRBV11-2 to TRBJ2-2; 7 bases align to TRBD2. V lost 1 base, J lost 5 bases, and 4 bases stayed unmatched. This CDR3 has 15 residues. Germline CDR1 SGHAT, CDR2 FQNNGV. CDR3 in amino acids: CASSLALGGTGELFF. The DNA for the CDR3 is TGTGCCAGCAGCTTAGCCTTGGGGGGGACCGGGGAGCTGTTTTTT.

CDR3 sequence: CASSLWTTTDTQYF. As DNA, the CDR3 is TGTGCCAGCAGCCTTTGGACTACCACAGATACGCAGTATTTT. The J gene is TRBJ2-3, the V gene TRBV14, with a tentative D call TRBD2 (6 bases). The germline V gene encodes CDR1 SGHDN and CDR2 FVKESK. V lost 4 bases, J lost 2 bases, and 10 bases lay in between. CDR3 length: 14 residues.

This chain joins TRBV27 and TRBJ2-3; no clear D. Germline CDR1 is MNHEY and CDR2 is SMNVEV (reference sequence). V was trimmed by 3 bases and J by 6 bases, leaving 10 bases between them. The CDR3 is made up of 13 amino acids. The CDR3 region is CASSFSRRDTQYF. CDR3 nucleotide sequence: TGTGCCAGCAGTTTTTCCCGTCGGGATACGCAGTATTTT.

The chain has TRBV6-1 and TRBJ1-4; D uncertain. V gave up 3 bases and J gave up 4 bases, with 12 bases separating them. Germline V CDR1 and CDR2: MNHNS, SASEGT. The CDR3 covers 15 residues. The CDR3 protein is CASSDLGDINEKLFF. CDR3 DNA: TGTGCCAGCAGTGACCTGGGAGATATTAATGAAAAACTGTTTTTT.

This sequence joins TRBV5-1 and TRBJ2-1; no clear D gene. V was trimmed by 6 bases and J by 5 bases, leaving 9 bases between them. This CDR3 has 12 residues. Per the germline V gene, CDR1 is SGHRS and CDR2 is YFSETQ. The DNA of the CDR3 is TGCGCCAGCAATTTGCAGAACAATGAGCAGTTCTTC. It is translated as CASNLQNNEQFF.

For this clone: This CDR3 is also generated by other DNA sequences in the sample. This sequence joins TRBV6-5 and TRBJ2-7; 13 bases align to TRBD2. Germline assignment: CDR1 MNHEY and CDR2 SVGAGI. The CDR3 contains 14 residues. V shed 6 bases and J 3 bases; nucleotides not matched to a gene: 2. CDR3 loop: CASRRLAGGYEQYF. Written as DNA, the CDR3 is TGTGCCAGCAGGCGACTAGCGGGGGGCTACGAGCAGTACTTC.

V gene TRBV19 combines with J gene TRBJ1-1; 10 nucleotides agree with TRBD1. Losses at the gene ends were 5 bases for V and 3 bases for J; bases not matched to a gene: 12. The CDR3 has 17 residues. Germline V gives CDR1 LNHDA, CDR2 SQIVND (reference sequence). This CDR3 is CASSQTGTGVLYTEAFF. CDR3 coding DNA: TGTGCCAGTAGTCAAACCGGGACAGGGGTCCTGTACACTGAAGCTTTCTTT.

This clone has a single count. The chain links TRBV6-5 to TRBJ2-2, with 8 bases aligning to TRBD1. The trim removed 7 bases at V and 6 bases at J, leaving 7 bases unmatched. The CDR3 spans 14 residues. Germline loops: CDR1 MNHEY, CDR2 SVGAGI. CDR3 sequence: CASNQDRVSGELFF. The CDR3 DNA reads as TGTGCCAGCAACCAGGACAGGGTTTCCGGGGAGCTGTTTTTT.

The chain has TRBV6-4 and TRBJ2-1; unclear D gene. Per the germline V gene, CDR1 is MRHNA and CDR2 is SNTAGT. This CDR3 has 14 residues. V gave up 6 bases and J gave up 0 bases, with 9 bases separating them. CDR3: CASRPQFSYNEQFF. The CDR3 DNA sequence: TGTGCCAGCAGACCCCAATTCTCCTACAATGAGCAGTTCTTC.

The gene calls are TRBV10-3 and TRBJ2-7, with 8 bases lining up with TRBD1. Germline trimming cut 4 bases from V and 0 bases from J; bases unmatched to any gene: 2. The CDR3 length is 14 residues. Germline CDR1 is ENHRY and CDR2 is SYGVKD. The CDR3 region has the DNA TGTGCCATCAGTGGGGACAGGAGCTCCTACGAGCAGTACTTC. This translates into CAISGDRSSYEQYF.

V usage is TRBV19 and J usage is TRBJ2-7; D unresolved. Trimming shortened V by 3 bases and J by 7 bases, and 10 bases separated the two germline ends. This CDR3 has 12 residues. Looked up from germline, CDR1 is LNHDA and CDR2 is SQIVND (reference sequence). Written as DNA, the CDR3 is TGTGCCAGTAGTATCCTCCAAGGGGAGCAGTACTTC. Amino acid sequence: CASSILQGEQYF.

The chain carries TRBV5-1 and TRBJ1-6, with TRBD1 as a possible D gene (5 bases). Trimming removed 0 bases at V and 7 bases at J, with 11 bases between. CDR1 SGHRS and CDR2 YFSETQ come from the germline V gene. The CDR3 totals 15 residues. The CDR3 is CASSLESGDNSPLHF. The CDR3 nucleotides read TGCGCCAGCAGCTTGGAATCCGGGGACAATTCACCCCTCCACTTT.

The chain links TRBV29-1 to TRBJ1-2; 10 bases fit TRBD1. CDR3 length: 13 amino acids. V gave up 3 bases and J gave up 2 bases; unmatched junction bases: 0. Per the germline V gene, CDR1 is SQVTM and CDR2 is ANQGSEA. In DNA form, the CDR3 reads TGCAGCGTTGAGGGACAGGGGAACTATGGCTACACCTTC. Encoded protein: CSVEGQGNYGYTF.

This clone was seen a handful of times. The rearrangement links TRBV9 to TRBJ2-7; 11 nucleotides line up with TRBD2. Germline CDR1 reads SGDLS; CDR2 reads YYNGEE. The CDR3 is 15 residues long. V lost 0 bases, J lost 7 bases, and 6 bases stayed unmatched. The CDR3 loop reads CASSVASGGPQEQYF. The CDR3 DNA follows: TGTGCCAGCAGCGTAGCTAGCGGGGGGCCCCAGGAGCAGTACTTC.

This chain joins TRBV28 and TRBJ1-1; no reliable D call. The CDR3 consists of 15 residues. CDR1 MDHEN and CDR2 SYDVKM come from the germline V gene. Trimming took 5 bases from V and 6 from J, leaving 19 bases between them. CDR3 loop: CASSLPLGVMAEAFF. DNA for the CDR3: TGTGCCAGCAGTCTCCCTCTTGGGGTGATGGCTGAAGCTTTCTTT. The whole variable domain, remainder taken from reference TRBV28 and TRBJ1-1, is DVKVTQSSRYLVKRTGEKVFLECVQDMDHENMFWYRQDPGLGLRLIYFSYDVKMKEKGDIPEGYSVSREKKERFSLILESASTNQTSMYLCASSLPLGVMAEAFFGQGTRLTVV.

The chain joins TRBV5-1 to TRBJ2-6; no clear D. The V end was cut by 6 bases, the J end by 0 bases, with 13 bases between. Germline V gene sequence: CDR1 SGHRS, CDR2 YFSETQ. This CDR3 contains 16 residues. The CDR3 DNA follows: TGCGCCAGCACAGGAGCAAAAAGCTCTGGGGCCAACGTCCTGACTTTC. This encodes CASTGAKSSGANVLTF.